The rows below give T cell receptor beta chains drawn from one sample of a study of T cell repertoires in cytomegalovirus infection. No antigens are known for them. TCRdb called the reads again in MiXCR, with one record for every CDR3 protein. The table includes about 130,000 distinct CDR3 sequences, roughly 25% detected once. The specimen sequenced was PBMCs, sequenced either directly or after in vitro stimulation (not recorded which). The source of these receptors is a human donor in good health (CMV status not recorded). Some clones in this sample may be carry-over from other donors' samples. The CDR3 runs from the conserved cysteine through the conserved F or W. D genes are given only for firm matches. Clone size is shown for a subset of rows, as once, few, many or a class of expanded clone.

cdr3_nt: TGTGCCAGCAGCTTAAGCCTAGCGGTCAATGAGCAGTTCTTC
cdr3_aa: CASSLSLAVNEQFF
j_call: TRBJ2-1
v_call: TRBV7-9
clone_size: few
d_call: TRBD2

cdr3_nt: TGTGCCACCAGTTCCGGGACTATGAACACTGAAGCTTTCTTT
cdr3_aa: CATSSGTMNTEAFF
j_call: TRBJ1-1
v_call: TRBV24-1
clone_size: few
d_call: -

cdr3_nt: TGTGCCAGCAACAACGGGGGGTCGAGCCACGAGCAGTACTTC
cdr3_aa: CASNNGGSSHEQYF
j_call: TRBJ2-7
v_call: TRBV6-2/TRBV6-3
clone_size: few
d_call: TRBD2

cdr3_nt: TGTGCCAGCAGAACGAGGGGGGTTCAAGAGACCCAGTACTTC
cdr3_aa: CASRTRGVQETQYF
j_call: TRBJ2-5
v_call: TRBV12-3/TRBV12-4
clone_size: few
d_call: -

cdr3_nt: TGTGCCAGTAGTTTTAAGGCCAGCTCCTATGAGCAGTACTTC
cdr3_aa: CASSFKASSYEQYF
j_call: TRBJ2-7
v_call: TRBV19
clone_size: -
d_call: -

cdr3_nt: TGCGCCAGCAGCCCCCCTACGGCGGCACCCCTCCACTTT
cdr3_aa: CASSPPTAAPLHF
j_call: TRBJ1-6
v_call: TRBV4-1
clone_size: few
d_call: -

cdr3_nt: TGTGCCAGCAGCCACGACGGGGGGACCTACGAGCAGTACTTC
cdr3_aa: CASSHDGGTYEQYF
j_call: TRBJ2-7
v_call: TRBV7-2
clone_size: many
d_call: TRBD2

cdr3_nt: TGTGCCAGCAGTGAAATGGCGGGAAGCTCCTACGAGCAGTACTTC
cdr3_aa: CASSEMAGSSYEQYF
j_call: TRBJ2-7
v_call: TRBV6-1
clone_size: -
d_call: -

cdr3_nt: TGTGCCAGCAGCCGGGGACAGGGCGGTGAAAAACTGTTTTTT
cdr3_aa: CASSRGQGGEKLFF
j_call: TRBJ1-4
v_call: TRBV9
clone_size: -
d_call: TRBD1

cdr3_nt: TGCAGCGTTTCAAAGGGACAGGGCCTGTCCAATGAGCAGTTCTTC
cdr3_aa: CSVSKGQGLSNEQFF
j_call: TRBJ2-1
v_call: TRBV29-1
clone_size: once
d_call: TRBD1

cdr3_nt: TGTGCCAGCAGTTATTGGACAGGGTGGGGATCTAGCAATCAGCCCCAGCATTTT
cdr3_aa: CASSYWTGWGSSNQPQHF
j_call: TRBJ1-5
v_call: TRBV12-3/TRBV12-4
clone_size: many
d_call: TRBD1

cdr3_nt: TGTGCCAGCAGCTTAGTTGGGACGGGCAACGTCGGGGAGCTGTTTTTT
cdr3_aa: CASSLVGTGNVGELFF
j_call: TRBJ2-2
v_call: TRBV7-8
clone_size: -
d_call: -

cdr3_nt: TGTGCCAGCAGGGCTAGCGGTACCTCCTACGAGCAGTACTTC
cdr3_aa: CASRASGTSYEQYF
j_call: TRBJ2-7
v_call: TRBV12-3/TRBV12-4
clone_size: few
d_call: TRBD2

cdr3_nt: TGTGCCAGCAGCCCCATCAGACTAATGAGTACGCAGTATTTT
cdr3_aa: CASSPIRLMSTQYF
j_call: TRBJ2-3
v_call: TRBV7-8
clone_size: many
d_call: -

cdr3_nt: TGTGCCAGCAGCGCGCATGAAGCGGGAGGGCCAAGTTCCTACAATGAGCAGTTCTTC
cdr3_aa: CASSAHEAGGPSSYNEQFF
j_call: TRBJ2-1
v_call: TRBV7-8
clone_size: -
d_call: TRBD2

cdr3_nt: TGTGCCAGCTCTATACTAGAGCCGGGATCGGGAATGGTGCCCCAGCATTTT
cdr3_aa: CASSILEPGSGMVPQHF
j_call: TRBJ1-5
v_call: TRBV18
clone_size: -
d_call: -

cdr3_nt: TGCGCCAGCAGCCAAATCCCCGGGACAAGGGGGACTGAAGCTTTCTTT
cdr3_aa: CASSQIPGTRGTEAFF
j_call: TRBJ1-1
v_call: TRBV4-1
clone_size: few
d_call: -

cdr3_nt: TGTGCCAGCAGTTACTCCAGACTTCAGAATGAGCAGTTCTTC
cdr3_aa: CASSYSRLQNEQFF
j_call: TRBJ2-1
v_call: TRBV6-2/TRBV6-3
clone_size: -
d_call: -

cdr3_nt: TGTGCCAGTAAGCTCGCAGGGCGCACAGATACGCAGTATTTT
cdr3_aa: CASKLAGRTDTQYF
j_call: TRBJ2-3
v_call: TRBV19
clone_size: -
d_call: -

cdr3_nt: TGTGCCATCAGTGATGCCGGGACACGGTCCTACGAGCAGTACTTC
cdr3_aa: CAISDAGTRSYEQYF
j_call: TRBJ2-7
v_call: TRBV10-3
clone_size: few
d_call: -

cdr3_nt: TGTGCCAGCAGTACCCGCACACATACAGGGGGCGGTGTCGGCTACACCTTC
cdr3_aa: CASSTRTHTGGGVGYTF
j_call: TRBJ1-2
v_call: TRBV27
clone_size: few
d_call: TRBD1

cdr3_nt: TGTGCCAGCTCACCACGACCAGGGGTACAAGAGACCCAGTACTTC
cdr3_aa: CASSPRPGVQETQYF
j_call: TRBJ2-5
v_call: TRBV18
clone_size: -
d_call: -

cdr3_nt: TGCAGTGCTAGACGGGGGGGCTACCAAGAGACCCAGTACTTC
cdr3_aa: CSARRGGYQETQYF
j_call: TRBJ2-5
v_call: TRBV20-1
clone_size: -
d_call: TRBD2

cdr3_nt: TGTGCCAGTAGTATCCTCGGACGGCTGGAGGGGAGCAATCAGCCCCAGCATTTT
cdr3_aa: CASSILGRLEGSNQPQHF
j_call: TRBJ1-5
v_call: TRBV19
clone_size: -
d_call: -

cdr3_nt: TGTGCCAGTAGTATAGAGGGACAGTATAGCAATCAGCCCCAGCATTTT
cdr3_aa: CASSIEGQYSNQPQHF
j_call: TRBJ1-5
v_call: TRBV19
clone_size: -
d_call: TRBD1

cdr3_nt: TGTGCCAGCACAGTAGGGACTAGCGGGAGAGGCACCGGGGAGCTGTTTTTT
cdr3_aa: CASTVGTSGRGTGELFF
j_call: TRBJ2-2
v_call: TRBV6-2/TRBV6-3
clone_size: few
d_call: TRBD2

cdr3_nt: TGCAGTGCTAGAGTGCCGAAAACAGGGGATCCCTACAATGAGCAGTTCTTC
cdr3_aa: CSARVPKTGDPYNEQFF
j_call: TRBJ2-1
v_call: TRBV20-1
clone_size: -
d_call: TRBD1

cdr3_nt: TGTGCCAGCAGCCGAGGGGGGGACCTGTACGAGCAGTACTTC
cdr3_aa: CASSRGGDLYEQYF
j_call: TRBJ2-7
v_call: TRBV12-3/TRBV12-4
clone_size: -
d_call: -

cdr3_nt: TGTGCCAGCAGACGTGGACTAGCGGGATCGGGAGAGACCCAGTACTTC
cdr3_aa: CASRRGLAGSGETQYF
j_call: TRBJ2-5
v_call: TRBV7-2
clone_size: -
d_call: TRBD2

cdr3_nt: TGTGCCAGCAGTTTATATGGGGCCCCAACAGGGGGCTATGGCTACACCTTC
cdr3_aa: CASSLYGAPTGGYGYTF
j_call: TRBJ1-2
v_call: TRBV27
clone_size: few
d_call: TRBD1

cdr3_nt: TGTGCCAGCAGCTTTAGCGGATCCACAGATACGCAGTATTTT
cdr3_aa: CASSFSGSTDTQYF
j_call: TRBJ2-3
v_call: TRBV11-3
clone_size: many
d_call: -

cdr3_nt: TGTGCCAGCAGCCAAAGGGTGGGGCGGAGTGGGGAGACCCAGTACTTC
cdr3_aa: CASSQRVGRSGETQYF
j_call: TRBJ2-5
v_call: TRBV7-2
clone_size: many
d_call: -